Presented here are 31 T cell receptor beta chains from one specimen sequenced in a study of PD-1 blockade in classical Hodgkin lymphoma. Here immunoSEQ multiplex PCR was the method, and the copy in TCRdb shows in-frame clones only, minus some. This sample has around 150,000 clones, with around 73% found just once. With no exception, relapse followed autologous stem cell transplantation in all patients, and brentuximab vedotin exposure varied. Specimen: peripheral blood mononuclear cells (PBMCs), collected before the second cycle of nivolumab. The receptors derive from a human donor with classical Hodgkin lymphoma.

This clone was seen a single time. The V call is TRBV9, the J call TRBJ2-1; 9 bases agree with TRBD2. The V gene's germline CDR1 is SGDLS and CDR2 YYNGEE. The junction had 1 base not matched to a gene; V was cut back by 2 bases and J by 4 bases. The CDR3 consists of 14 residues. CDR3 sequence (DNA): TGTGCCAGCAGCGTGACTAGCGGTTACAATGAGCAGTTCTTC. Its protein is CASSVTSGYNEQFF. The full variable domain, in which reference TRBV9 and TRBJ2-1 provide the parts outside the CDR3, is DSGVTQTPKHLITATGQRVTLRCSPRSGDLSVYWYQQSLDQGLQFLIQYYNGEERAKGNILERFSAQQFPDLHSELNLSSLELGDSALYFCASSVTSGYNEQFFGPGTRLTVL.

The CDR3 region has the DNA TGCGCCGCAAGAGCGATCCCGAGCCTGGGGCCAGATACGCAGTATTTT. It yields the protein CAARAIPSLGPDTQYF. The V and J genes are TRBV4-1 and TRBJ2-3; D might be TRBD1 (5 bases). This CDR3 comprises 16 residues. V gave up 11 bases and J gave up 4 bases, with 25 bases separating them. From germline, CDR1 is MGHRA and CDR2 YSYEKL.

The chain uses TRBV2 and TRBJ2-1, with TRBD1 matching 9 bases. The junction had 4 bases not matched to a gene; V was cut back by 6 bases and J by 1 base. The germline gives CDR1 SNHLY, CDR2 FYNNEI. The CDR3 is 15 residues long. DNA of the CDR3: TGTGCCAGCAGGGAGGACAGGGGTTCCTACAATGAGCAGTTCTTC. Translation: CASREDRGSYNEQFF.

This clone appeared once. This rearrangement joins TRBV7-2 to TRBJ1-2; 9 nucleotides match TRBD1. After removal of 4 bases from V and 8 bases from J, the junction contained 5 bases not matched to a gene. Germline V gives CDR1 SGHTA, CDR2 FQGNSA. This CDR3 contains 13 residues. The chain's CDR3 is CASSSRTGDGYTF. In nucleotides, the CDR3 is TGTGCCAGCAGCTCAAGGACAGGGGACGGCTACACCTTC.

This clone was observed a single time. The CDR3 region is CASSLKGLAGGWGQFF. DNA of the CDR3: TGTGCCAGCAGCCTAAAAGGGCTAGCGGGAGGATGGGGGCAGTTCTTC. This chain joins TRBV7-8 and TRBJ2-1; 11 bases fit TRBD2. The germline CDR1 and CDR2 sequences are SGHVS and FQNEAQ. Germline trimming cut 5 bases from V and 12 bases from J; bases unmatched to any gene: 15. The CDR3 consists of 16 residues.

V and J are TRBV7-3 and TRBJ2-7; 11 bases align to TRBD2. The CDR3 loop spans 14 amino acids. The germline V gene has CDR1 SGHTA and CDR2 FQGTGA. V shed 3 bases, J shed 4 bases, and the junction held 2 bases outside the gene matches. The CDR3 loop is CASSFTSGSYEQYF. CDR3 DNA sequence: TGTGCCAGCAGCTTCACTAGCGGGAGTTACGAGCAGTACTTC.

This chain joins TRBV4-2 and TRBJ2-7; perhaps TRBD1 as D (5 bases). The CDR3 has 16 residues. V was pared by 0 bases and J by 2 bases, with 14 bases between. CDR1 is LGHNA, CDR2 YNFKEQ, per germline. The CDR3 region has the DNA TGTGCCAGCAGCCAAGATAGGGGCACACAGCCCTACGAGCAGTACTTC. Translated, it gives CASSQDRGTQPYEQYF.

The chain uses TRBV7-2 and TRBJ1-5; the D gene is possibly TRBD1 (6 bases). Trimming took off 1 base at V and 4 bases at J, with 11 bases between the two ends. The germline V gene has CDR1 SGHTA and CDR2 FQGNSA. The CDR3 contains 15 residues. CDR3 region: CASSLGYRVNQPQHF. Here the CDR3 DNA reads TGTGCCAGCAGCTTAGGTTACAGGGTGAATCAGCCCCAGCATTTT.

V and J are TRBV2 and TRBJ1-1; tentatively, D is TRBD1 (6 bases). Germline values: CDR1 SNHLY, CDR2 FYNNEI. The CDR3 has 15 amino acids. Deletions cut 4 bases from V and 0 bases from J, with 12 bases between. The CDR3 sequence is CASSVRGLMNTEAFF. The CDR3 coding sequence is TGTGCCAGCAGTGTCCGGGGGCTCATGAACACTGAAGCTTTCTTT.

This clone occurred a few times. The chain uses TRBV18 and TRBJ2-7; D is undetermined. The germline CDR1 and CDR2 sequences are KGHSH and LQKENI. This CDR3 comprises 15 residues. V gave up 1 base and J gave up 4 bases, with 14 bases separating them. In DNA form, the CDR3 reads TGTGCCAGCTCACCACTAACTTCCGAGCCGTACGAGCAGTACTTC. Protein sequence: CASSPLTSEPYEQYF. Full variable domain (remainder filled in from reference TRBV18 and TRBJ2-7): NAGVMQNPRHLVRRRGQEARLRCSPMKGHSHVYWYRQLPEEGLKFMVYLQKENIIDESGMPKERFSAEFPKEGPSILRIQQVVRGDSAAYFCASSPLTSEPYEQYFGPGTRLTVT.

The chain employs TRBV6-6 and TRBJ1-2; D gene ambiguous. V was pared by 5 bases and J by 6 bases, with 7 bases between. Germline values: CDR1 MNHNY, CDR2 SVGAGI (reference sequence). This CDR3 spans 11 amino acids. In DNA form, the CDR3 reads TGTGCCAGCAGTAAGGCTGATGGCTACACCTTC. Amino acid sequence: CASSKADGYTF.

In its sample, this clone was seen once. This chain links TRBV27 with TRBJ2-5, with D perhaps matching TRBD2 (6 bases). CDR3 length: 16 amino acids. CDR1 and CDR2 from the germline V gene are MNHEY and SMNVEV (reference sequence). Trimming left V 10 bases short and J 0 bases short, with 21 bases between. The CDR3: CATKTGRLGYQETQYF. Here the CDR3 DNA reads TGTGCCACCAAAACCGGTAGACTAGGGTACCAAGAGACCCAGTACTTC.

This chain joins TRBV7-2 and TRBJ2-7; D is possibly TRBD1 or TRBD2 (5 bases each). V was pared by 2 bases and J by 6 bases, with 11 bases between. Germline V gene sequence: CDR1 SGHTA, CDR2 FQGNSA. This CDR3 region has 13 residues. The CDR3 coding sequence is TGTGCCAGCAGCTTATTCGGGGCGGGCGAGCAGTACTTC. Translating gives CASSLFGAGEQYF.

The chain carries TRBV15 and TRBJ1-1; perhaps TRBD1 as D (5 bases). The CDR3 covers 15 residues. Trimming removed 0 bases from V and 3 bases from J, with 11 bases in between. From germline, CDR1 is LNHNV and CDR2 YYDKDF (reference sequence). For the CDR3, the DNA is TGTGCCACCAGCAGAGATTCGGGGGGGTACACTGAAGCTTTCTTT. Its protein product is CATSRDSGGYTEAFF.

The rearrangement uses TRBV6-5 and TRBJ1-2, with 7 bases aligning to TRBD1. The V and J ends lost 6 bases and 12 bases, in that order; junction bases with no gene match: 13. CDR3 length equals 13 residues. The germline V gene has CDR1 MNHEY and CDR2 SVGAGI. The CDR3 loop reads CASRAGTAFSDTF. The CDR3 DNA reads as TGTGCCAGCAGAGCTGGGACAGCTTTTTCGGACACCTTC.

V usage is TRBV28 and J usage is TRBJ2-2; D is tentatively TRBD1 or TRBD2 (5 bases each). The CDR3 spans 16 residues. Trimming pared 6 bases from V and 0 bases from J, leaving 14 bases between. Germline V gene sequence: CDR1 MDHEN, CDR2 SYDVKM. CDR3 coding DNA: TGTGCCAGCAGCCGCCTGGGGACCGCGAACACCGGGGAGCTGTTTTTT. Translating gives CASSRLGTANTGELFF.

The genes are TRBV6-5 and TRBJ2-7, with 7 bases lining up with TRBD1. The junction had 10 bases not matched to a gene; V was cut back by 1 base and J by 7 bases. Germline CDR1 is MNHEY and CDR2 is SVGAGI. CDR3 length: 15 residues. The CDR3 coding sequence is TGTGCCAGCAGTTACTGGGGACAGCCGCCCACGGAGCAGTACTTC. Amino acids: CASSYWGQPPTEQYF.

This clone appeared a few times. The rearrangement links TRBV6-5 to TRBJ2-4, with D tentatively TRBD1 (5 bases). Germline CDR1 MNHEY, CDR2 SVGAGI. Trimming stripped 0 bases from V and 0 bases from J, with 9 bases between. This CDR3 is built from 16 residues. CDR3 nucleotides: TGTGCCAGCAGTTACTCGGGGCCTCTAGCCAAAAACATTCAGTACTTC. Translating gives CASSYSGPLAKNIQYF.

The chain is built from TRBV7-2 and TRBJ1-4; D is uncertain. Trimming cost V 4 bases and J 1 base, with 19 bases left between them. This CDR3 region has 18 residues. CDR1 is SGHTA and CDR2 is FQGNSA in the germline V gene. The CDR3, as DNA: TGTGCCAGCAGCTCTTATCGGGTGCAGGACGGAACTAATGAAAAACTGTTTTTT. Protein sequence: CASSSYRVQDGTNEKLFF.

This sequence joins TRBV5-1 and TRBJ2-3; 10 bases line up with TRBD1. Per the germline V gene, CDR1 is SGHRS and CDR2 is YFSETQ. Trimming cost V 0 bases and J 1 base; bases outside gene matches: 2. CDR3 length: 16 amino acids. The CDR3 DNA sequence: TGCGCCAGCAGCTTGGGACAGGGGGCTGGCACAGATACGCAGTATTTT. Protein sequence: CASSLGQGAGTDTQYF.

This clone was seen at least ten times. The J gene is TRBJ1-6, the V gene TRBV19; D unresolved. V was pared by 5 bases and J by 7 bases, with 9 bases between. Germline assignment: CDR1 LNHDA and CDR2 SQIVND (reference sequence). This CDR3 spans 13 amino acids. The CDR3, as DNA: TGTGCCAGTAGTGGTGGTGAGAATTCACCCCTCCACTTT. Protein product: CASSGGENSPLHF.

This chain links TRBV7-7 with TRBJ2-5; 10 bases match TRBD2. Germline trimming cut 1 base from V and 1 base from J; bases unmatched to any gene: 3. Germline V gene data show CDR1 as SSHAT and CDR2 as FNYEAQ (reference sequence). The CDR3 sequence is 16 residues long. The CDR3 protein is CASSLVASGGQETQYF. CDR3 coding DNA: TGTGCCAGCAGCTTAGTTGCTAGCGGGGGCCAAGAGACCCAGTACTTC.

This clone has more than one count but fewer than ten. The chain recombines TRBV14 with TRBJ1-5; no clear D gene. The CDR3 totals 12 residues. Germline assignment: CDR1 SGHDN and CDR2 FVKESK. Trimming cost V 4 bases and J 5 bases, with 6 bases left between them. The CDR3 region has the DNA TGTGCCAGCAGCCCACATGATCAGCCCCAGCATTTT. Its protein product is CASSPHDQPQHF.

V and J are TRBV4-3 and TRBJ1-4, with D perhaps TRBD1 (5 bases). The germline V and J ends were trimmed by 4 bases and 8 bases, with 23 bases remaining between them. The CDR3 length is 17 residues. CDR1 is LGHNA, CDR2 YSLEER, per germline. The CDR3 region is CASSRGDARVSKEKLFF. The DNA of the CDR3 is TGCGCCAGCAGCCGAGGGGATGCGCGAGTGTCGAAGGAAAAACTGTTTTTT.

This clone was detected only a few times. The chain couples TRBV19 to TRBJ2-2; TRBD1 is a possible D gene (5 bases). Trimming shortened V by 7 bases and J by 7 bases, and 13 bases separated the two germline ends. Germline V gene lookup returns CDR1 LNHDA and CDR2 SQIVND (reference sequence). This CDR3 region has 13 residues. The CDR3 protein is CASKGRADGELFF. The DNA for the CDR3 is TGTGCCAGTAAAGGCAGGGCGGACGGGGAGCTGTTTTTT.

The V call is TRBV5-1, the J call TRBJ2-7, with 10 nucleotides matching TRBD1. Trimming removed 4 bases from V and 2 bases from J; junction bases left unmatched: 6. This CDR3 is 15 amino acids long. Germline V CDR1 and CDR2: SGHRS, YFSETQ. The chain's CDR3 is CASSPSGTGAYEQYF. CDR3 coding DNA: TGCGCCAGCAGCCCTTCCGGGACAGGGGCCTACGAGCAGTACTTC. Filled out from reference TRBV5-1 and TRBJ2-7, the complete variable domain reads KAGVTQTPRYLIKTRGQQVTLSCSPISGHRSVSWYQQTPGQGLQFLFEYFSETQRNKGNFPGRFSGRQFSNSRSEMNVSTLELGDSALYLCASSPSGTGAYEQYFGPGTRLTVT.

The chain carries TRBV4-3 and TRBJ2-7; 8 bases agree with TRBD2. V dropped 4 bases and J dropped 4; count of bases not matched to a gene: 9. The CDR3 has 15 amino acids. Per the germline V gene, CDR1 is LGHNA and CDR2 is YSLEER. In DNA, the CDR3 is TGCGCCAGCAGCCCGCACAGCGGGAGCCTATACGAGCAGTACTTC. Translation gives CASSPHSGSLYEQYF.

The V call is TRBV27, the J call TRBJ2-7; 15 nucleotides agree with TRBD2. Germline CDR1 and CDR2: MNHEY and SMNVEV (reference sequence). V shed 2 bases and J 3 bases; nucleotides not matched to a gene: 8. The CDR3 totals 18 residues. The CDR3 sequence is CASSLMLGTSGGIYEQYF. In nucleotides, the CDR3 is TGTGCCAGCAGTTTAATGCTGGGGACTAGCGGGGGGATCTACGAGCAGTACTTC.

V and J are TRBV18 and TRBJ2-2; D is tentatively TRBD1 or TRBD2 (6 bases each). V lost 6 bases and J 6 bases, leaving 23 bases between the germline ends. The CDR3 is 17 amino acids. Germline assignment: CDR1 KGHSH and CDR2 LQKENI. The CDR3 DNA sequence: TGTGCCAGCTCGCTGGAAGTGGGGGGCGCCCCGCCCGGGGAGCTGTTTTTT. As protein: CASSLEVGGAPPGELFF.

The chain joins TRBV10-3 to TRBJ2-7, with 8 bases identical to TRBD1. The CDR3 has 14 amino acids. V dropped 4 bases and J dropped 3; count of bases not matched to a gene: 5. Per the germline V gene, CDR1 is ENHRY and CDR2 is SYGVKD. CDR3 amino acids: CAISGGTGRYEQYF. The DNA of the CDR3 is TGTGCCATCAGTGGGGGGACAGGACGCTACGAGCAGTACTTC.

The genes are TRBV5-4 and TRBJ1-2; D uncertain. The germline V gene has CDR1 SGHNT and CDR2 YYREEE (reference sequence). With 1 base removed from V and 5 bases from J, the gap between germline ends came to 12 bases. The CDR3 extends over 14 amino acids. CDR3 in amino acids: CASSLSRTAYGYTF. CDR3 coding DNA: TGTGCCAGCAGCTTGAGTCGGACGGCATATGGCTACACCTTC.